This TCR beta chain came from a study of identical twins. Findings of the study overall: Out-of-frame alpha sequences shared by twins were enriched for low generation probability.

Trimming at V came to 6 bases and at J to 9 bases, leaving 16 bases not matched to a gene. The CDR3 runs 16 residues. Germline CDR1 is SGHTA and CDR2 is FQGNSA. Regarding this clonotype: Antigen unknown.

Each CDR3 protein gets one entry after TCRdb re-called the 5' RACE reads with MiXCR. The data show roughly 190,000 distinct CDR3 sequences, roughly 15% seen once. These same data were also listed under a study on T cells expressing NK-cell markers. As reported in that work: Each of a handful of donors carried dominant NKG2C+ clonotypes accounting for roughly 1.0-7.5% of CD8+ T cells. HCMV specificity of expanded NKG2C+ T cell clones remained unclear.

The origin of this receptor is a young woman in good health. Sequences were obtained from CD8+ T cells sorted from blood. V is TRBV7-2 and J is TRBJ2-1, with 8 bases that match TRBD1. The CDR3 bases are TGTGCCAGCAGTCTTAGACCGGACAGGGTAGGTGGTGAGCAGTTCTTC. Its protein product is CASSLRPDRVGGEQFF.